This entry describes one T cell receptor beta chain. Its antigen is currently not known. No much larger clonotype is one base removed from it; base qualities were not supplied. This record belongs to a study of cytomegalovirus exposure and HLA in healthy donors (dated by TCRdb to about 2017). Looking at the study overall: An earlier analysis of approximately 550 of the donors reported 250 to 300 Gb of sequence data and roughly 110 million unique TCR beta sequences from roughly 200 million T cells. An early release that covered several hundred HLA-typed donors contained about 300 gigabases of sequencing data and 75 million to 100 million unique TCR sequences. Of the 350 to 450 genotyped donors, 81% fell in the genetic ancestry cluster associated with self-reported Caucasian donors. The study was designed to test whether signatures of past pathogen exposure could be identified by cataloging public T cell receptors. The study profiled the T cell repertoires of 550 to 700 subjects by immunosequencing and related them to cytomegalovirus serostatus. A separate validation cohort of approximately 120 different subjects was used in addition to the roughly 670-subject first cohort. To predict cytomegalovirus infection status, the study combined high-throughput TCR immunosequencing, statistical association of individual TCRs with disease status, and machine learning. A later analysis re-examined previously published TCR beta repertoires from several hundred donors and added high-resolution HLA genotyping to investigate patterns of TCR occurrence. Rather than drawing on any new phenotypic data, the later analysis identified candidate immune exposures from TCR beta sequences and the way those sequences occurred across donors. To decide whether each TCR beta V gene segment behaved as functional or pseudogenic, an earlier analysis of some 540 of the donors relied on high-throughput TCR beta sequencing. Alongside the repertoire data, information on donor age, sex, ethnicity and CMV serostatus was compiled. In a later genetic analysis, genome-wide SNP genotypes for about three fifths of the 666 donors were used, and that subset was treated as a discovery cohort. All discovery cohort repertoires had been generated on a single sequencing platform. HLA typing included class I and class II loci at four-digit resolution. The number of donors typed differed by locus, with 629-630 for A, B, C, DRB1 and DQB1, about 500 for DQA1, approximately 570 for DPA1, and roughly 450 for DPB1. Roughly five DR-DQ haplotypes were handled as single units for association and clustering, since linkage in the cohort was strong. Among several hundred genotyped donors of the cohort, an average of roughly 230,000 unique TCR beta nucleotide sequences was sequenced per donor, of which 15% to 20% were non-productive. Broader findings and caveats from the paper: According to a later analysis, TCR association rates differed among HLA loci, with DRB1 alleles showing the most associated TCRs and HLA-C alleles showing the fewest. The only immune exposure information available for the cohort was CMV serostatus. HLA typing was unavailable for some donors at each locus, so association tests used only the typed subset. A total of 150 to 200 TCR beta chains were listed by the study as associated with cytomegalovirus. The authors suggested that the approach could potentially be extended to other disease states and immunological phenotypes. In a later analysis, HLA-associated TCR beta chains showed more clonal expansion and lower generation probabilities than non-associated chains that were equally common. Compared with the roughly 720-donor mean, donors in an Asian-associated ancestry cluster had fewer N-insertions in productive TCRs, according to a later genetic analysis. In a later analysis, some 17,000 TCR beta sequences were associated with specific HLA alleles at a false discovery rate of 0.05. Presence/absence analyses assumed roughly uniform sequencing depth across donors, an assumption that may not hold. In an earlier analysis of about 540 of the donors, most TCR beta V segments were observed in productive rearrangements about 90% or about 30% of the time, broadly matching IMGT annotations. The classifier was reported to diagnose cytomegalovirus status with high specificity and sensitivity in both the original cohort and the validation cohort. Because counts were too low, fewer than 20 rarely observed V segments, including chromosome 9 orphons, were excluded from the earlier analysis of some 540 of the donors. Most TCR sequences were seen in very few donors, while some public TCRs were found in many individuals. When HLA alleles, especially DR and DQ, strongly co-occurred, TCR associations were difficult to assign to individual alleles. V-gene and J-gene trimming of TCR beta chains was associated with a missense DCLRE1C variant in a later genetic analysis, and the association was replicated in an independent cohort. This cohort had only TCR beta chains sequenced, and the lack of alpha or paired-chain data limited which features could be detected. Some IMGT-functional V segments, including TRBV6-2 and TRBV6-3, could not be told apart with the 87-base-pair reads, so those segments were excluded. Correlated functional status among segregating V segments might reflect linkage disequilibrium, but an unknown experimental factor could not be ruled out. A few of the identified cytomegalovirus-associated TCR beta chains were confirmed in vitro to be specific for cytomegalovirus antigens. Most CMV-associated TCR beta chains appeared to be HLA-restricted in a later analysis, and the HLA associations seemed to be driven largely by CMV exposure. Several of the top co-occurrence clusters appeared to be linked to parvovirus B19, influenza, CMV and Epstein-Barr virus, according to a later analysis. A group of highly shared sequence variants was considered likely to be a technical artifact of the sequencing pipeline. A further reported finding was that TCR beta sequences accurately predicted the HLA-A and HLA-B alleles for most subjects in the first cohort.

The cohort was made up of 500 to 850 healthy bone marrow donors. At the time of sampling, all cohort members were nominally healthy, though unrecorded immune exposures were likely present. The donor was CMV seropositive and belonged to the group of 250 to 300 seropositive cohort members. Each donor provided a peripheral blood sample, and peripheral blood mononuclear cells were used for TCR beta sequencing. Genomic DNA was extracted from the blood cell samples with the Qiagen DNeasy Blood Extraction Kit. The CDR3 sequence holds 16 residues, the cysteine and phenylalanine included. The DNA shown is the 48-base CDR3, in frame from base 1. From the germline V gene, CDR1 is MNHNS and CDR2 is SASEGT. V is pruned by 0 bases and J by 8 bases, leaving 9 bases of the junction without a gene match. Libraries came from the immunoSEQ multiplex PCR assay. The multiplex PCR relied on a mix of 60 forward primers for TCR Vbeta segments and 13 reverse primers for TCR Jbeta segments. A multiplex PCR assay on genomic DNA amplified the CDR3 region of rearranged TCR beta genes. The amplified TCR beta libraries were sequenced on the Illumina HiSeq System as 87-base-pair reads. The original methods were these. A later analysis counted tens of millions of unique TCR beta chains across the 640 or so repertoires, and around 12 million of these chains were shared by at least two donors. Raw reads were error-corrected and collapsed into unique sequences with a nearest-neighbor algorithm that merged closely related sequences to remove PCR and sequencing errors. Alignment of CDR3 sequences to IMGT reference sequences was used to assign V, D and J gene segments. Each retained sequence needed at least a six-nucleotide match to both a V gene segment and a J gene segment. Rearrangements were classified as productive when the CDR3 lacked stop codons and remained in frame with V and J, and all other rearrangements were classified as non-productive. CDR3 was defined by IMGT convention, running from the second conserved V-encoded cysteine to the conserved J-encoded phenylalanine. Sequences without an unambiguous match to a single V gene segment were excluded from the earlier analysis of about 600 of the donors. In an earlier analysis of approximately 610 of the donors, V segments were called functional above 56.7% productive rearrangements and were called segregating when the between-donor standard deviation exceeded 5%. A statistical classification framework was developed to diagnose cytomegalovirus status using the catalog of TCR beta chain sequences. A later analysis assigned V and J genes by comparing TCR nucleotide sequences with IMGT/GENE-DB human TR gene sequences. The TCRdist pipeline was used in a later analysis to assign CDR3 sequences and most-parsimonious VDJ recombination scenarios. In a later analysis, each TCR beta chain was defined by its CDR3 amino acid sequence together with its V-gene family, and reads lacking a unique V-gene family were excluded. In a later analysis, 500 to 650 highly shared, low-generation-probability nucleotide sequences were removed to address suspected cross-contamination and a sequencing artifact. For each public chain, a later analysis derived a clonal expansion index from normalized ranks of inferred template counts within each repertoire. In a later analysis, generation probabilities were computed using a VDJ recombination model fitted to out-of-frame rearrangements, and the results were checked against IGoR. A later analysis scored TCR-TCR, TCR-HLA and TCR-CMV co-occurrence with hypergeometric tests, applying a repertoire-size bias correction to TCR pairs. A later analysis estimated false discovery rates by permuting HLA or CMV assignments 20 times. In a later analysis, co-occurring TCRs were grouped using DBSCAN, with TCRdist sequence similarity added in when clustering inside HLA-allele-positive subsets. Repertoires with fewer than 30,000 or more than 120,000 public chains were left out of co-occurrence clustering, as were five repertoires with anomalous nucleotide sharing. TCRdb stores this immuneACCESS table with in-frame sequences only. Part of the clones is absent; in the studies checked, under half of the shortfall reflects unresolved V genes, and no reason is known for the rest. V and J calls and clone size are those listed in that table; D and trimming were worked out from the DNA. In all, the sample holds 190,000 or so clones, and over 75% of those were seen once. The ten largest clones add up to roughly 10% of the sample.

The origin of this receptor is a woman in her forties or fifties in good health and CMV-seropositive. This receptor chain uses TRBV6-1 and TRBJ1-4; 7 nucleotides in the junction match TRBD1. Sequenced: PBMCs. The base sequence is TGTGCCAGCAGTGAAGCGCTTCGGCAGGGGGGAGAAAAACTGTTTTTT. The resulting protein is CASSEALRQGGEKLFF.